Listed below are T cell receptor beta chains from one sample, sequenced in a study of T cell repertoires in cytomegalovirus infection. TCRdb independently ran MiXCR on the reads; one entry per CDR3 protein. The sample holds 450,000 to 600,000 distinct CDR3 sequences; about 42% are singletons and the top ten take 35% to 50%. These receptors are not linked to any known antigen. The sample was cultured PBMCs, taken from culture after CMV antigen stimulation. These receptors were collected from a human donor in good health (CMV status not recorded). Some clones in this sample may be carry-over from other donors' samples. Both conserved end residues are part of each CDR3. D genes are given only for firm matches. Part of the rows lack a size; the others show once, few, many or a class for expanded clones.

j_call clone_size v_call d_call cdr3_nt cdr3_aa
TRBJ2-7 . TRBV10-1 . TGCGCCAGCAGTGACCTACAGGGCTCCTACGAGCAGTACTTC CASSDLQGSYEQYF
TRBJ2-7 . TRBV10-3 TRBD2 TGTGCCATCAGCCTGAGCGGGGGGGCCTCCTACGAGCAGTACTTC CAISLSGGASYEQYF
TRBJ2-5 . TRBV6-6 . TGTGCCAGCAGCCCCTCCCTTAGCGGAGACCAAGAGACCCAGTACTTC CASSPSLSGDQETQYF
TRBJ1-3 . TRBV12-3/TRBV12-4 . TGTGCCAGCAGTTTCGCTAACAGATATGGAAACACCATATATTTT CASSFANRYGNTIYF
TRBJ2-1 . TRBV12-3/TRBV12-4 TRBD1 TGTGCCATCAAAGACAGGGGCTACAATGAGCAGTTCTTC CAIKDRGYNEQFF
TRBJ1-4 . TRBV9 . TGTGCCAGCAGCGTACAGGGTAATGATGAAAAACTGTTTTTT CASSVQGNDEKLFF
TRBJ1-4 . TRBV7-6 . TGTGCCAGCACCCTTGGGGAGGGTGAAAAACTGTTTTTT CASTLGEGEKLFF
TRBJ1-1 few TRBV5-5 TRBD1 TGTGCCAGCAGCCAGATACCGGGACAGATGAACACTGAAGCTTTCTTT CASSQIPGQMNTEAFF
TRBJ2-4 few TRBV6-5 . TGTGCCAGCAGACGGGTGGCGGCAACCTCAAACATTCAGTACTTC CASRRVAATSNIQYF
TRBJ2-2 . TRBV28 . TGTGCCAGCGTGTCAGGGACGAACACCGGGGAGCTGTTTTTT CASVSGTNTGELFF